What follows are 5 T cell receptor beta chains derived from one specimen sequenced in a study of T-cell memory formation after mild COVID-19. TCRdb reprocessed the 5' RACE reads with MiXCR, giving one entry per CDR3 protein. The table includes roughly 260,000 distinct CDR3 sequences, around 17% detected once. Sequencing was performed on PBMCs or a T cell subset sorted from them (not recorded which). The receptors here all came from a man aged 18 to 30 who had mild COVID-19 (a few samples of this study predate the infection). Cell type and time point are not known.

This clonotype has only a few counts. This sequence joins TRBV5-1 and TRBJ2-7; D is unresolved. Germline V lookup: CDR1 SGHRS, CDR2 YFSETQ. With 2 bases removed from V and 5 bases from J, the gap between germline ends came to 17 bases. The CDR3 is made up of 15 amino acids. In DNA, the CDR3 is TGCGCCAGCAGCTTTTCGACGGTGGGTTTCGACGAGCAGTACTTC. Protein product: CASSFSTVGFDEQYF.

The chain carries TRBV14 and TRBJ2-1, with D possibly matching TRBD2 (6 bases). The CDR3 runs to 17 residues. The V gene lost 2 bases and the J gene lost 7 bases, with 21 bases spanning the gap. CDR1 SGHDN and CDR2 FVKESK come from the germline V gene. CDR3 in DNA: TGTGCCAGCAGCCAATCCCCCTGGGGGGTATTTCAAAATGAGCAGTTCTTC. This codes for CASSQSPWGVFQNEQFF.

This chain uses TRBV19 with TRBJ2-5, with D perhaps being TRBD1 or TRBD2 (5 bases each). Trimming removed 1 base from V and 5 bases from J, with 20 bases in between. Germline CDR1 is LNHDA and CDR2 is SQIVND (reference sequence). The CDR3 runs 17 residues. CDR3 nucleotide sequence: TGTGCCAGTAGTATAGGGGGGATTGTGGGCTTCGGCGAGACCCAGTACTTC. Its protein product is CASSIGGIVGFGETQYF.

The CDR3 here is CASSWTRWTDTQYF. The CDR3 coding sequence is TGTGCCAGCAGCTGGACGAGGTGGACAGATACGCAGTATTTT. The chain couples TRBV5-5 to TRBJ2-3, with unresolved D. Per germline, CDR1 SGHKS and CDR2 YYEKEE (reference sequence). V lost 3 bases to trimming and J lost 3 bases, with 11 bases between them. The CDR3 extends over 14 amino acids.

This clonotype was detected only a few times. The chain employs TRBV29-1 and TRBJ2-3; D not certain. V lost 3 bases and J lost 0, with 7 bases in between. Germline CDR1 and CDR2: SQVTM and ANQGSEA. The CDR3 runs to 13 residues. CDR3 amino acids: CSVDPSSTDTQYF. CDR3 nucleotide sequence: TGCAGCGTTGACCCCTCTAGCACAGATACGCAGTATTTT.